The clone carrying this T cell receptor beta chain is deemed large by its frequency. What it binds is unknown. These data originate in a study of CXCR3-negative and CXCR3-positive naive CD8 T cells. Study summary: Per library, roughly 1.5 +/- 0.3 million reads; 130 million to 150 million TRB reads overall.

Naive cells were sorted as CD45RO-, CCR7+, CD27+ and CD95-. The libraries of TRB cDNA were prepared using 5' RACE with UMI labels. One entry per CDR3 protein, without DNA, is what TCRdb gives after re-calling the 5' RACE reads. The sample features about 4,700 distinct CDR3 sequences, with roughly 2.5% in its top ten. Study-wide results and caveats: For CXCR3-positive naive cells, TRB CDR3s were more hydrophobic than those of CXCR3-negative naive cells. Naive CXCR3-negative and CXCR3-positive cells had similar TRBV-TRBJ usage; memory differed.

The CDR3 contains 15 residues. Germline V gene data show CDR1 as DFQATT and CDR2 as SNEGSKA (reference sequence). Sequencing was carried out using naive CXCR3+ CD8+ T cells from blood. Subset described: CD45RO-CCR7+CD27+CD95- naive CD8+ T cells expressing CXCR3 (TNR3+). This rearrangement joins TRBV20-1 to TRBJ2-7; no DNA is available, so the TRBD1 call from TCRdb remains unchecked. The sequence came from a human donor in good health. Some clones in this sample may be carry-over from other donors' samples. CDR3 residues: CSARDGGGPSYEQYF.